Presented here are 25 T cell receptor beta chains from one specimen sequenced in a study of shared clonotypes between healthy human individuals (dated by TCRdb to 2020 to 2021). Libraries were made using the immunoSEQ multiplex PCR assay. TCRdb obtained this table from immuneACCESS and retained in-frame rearrangements with V and J assigned. These tables miss some clones; where compared with another copy, unresolved V genes account for less than half of the shortfall, and the remainder is unexplained. Present in this sample are around 2.1 million clones, 95% of which were seen just once. Of the sample, around 0.13% falls within the top ten clones. The material sequenced was naive CD4+ T cells sorted from blood. The label giving this sample's cell subset or site can be read as: CD45RA+ positively selected. The receptor set was obtained from a man between 18 and 35 years old in good health.

This clone was observed a single time. J is TRBJ2-2 and V is TRBV15; TRBD2 agrees at 14 bases. CDR1 is LNHNV and CDR2 is YYDKDF in the germline V gene (reference sequence). The ends lost 3 bases at V and 4 bases at J; junction bases unmatched: 10. The CDR3 consists of 19 residues. CDR3 sequence (DNA): TGTGCCACCAGCAGTTTTTTCGGGACTAGCGGGGGCGGCACCGGGGAGCTGTTTTTT. Its protein product is CATSSFFGTSGGGTGELFF.

V is TRBV9 and J is TRBJ2-7; the match to TRBD2 covers 7 bases. Germline V lookup: CDR1 SGDLS, CDR2 YYNGEE. The junction had 10 bases not matched to a gene; V was cut back by 0 bases and J by 1 base. This CDR3 has 17 amino acids. CDR3 nucleotides: TGTGCCAGCAGCGTAGGAGCGTTGGCTAGCGGATCCTACGAGCAGTACTTC. Translation: CASSVGALASGSYEQYF.

The rearrangement uses TRBV2 and TRBJ2-1; 14 bases align to TRBD2. There are 16 residues in the CDR3. V lost 6 bases to trimming and J lost 4 bases; unmatched junction nucleotides: 5. Germline loops: CDR1 SNHLY, CDR2 FYNNEI. The CDR3: CASSYGTSGRYNEQFF. CDR3 coding DNA: TGTGCCAGCAGCTATGGGACTAGCGGGAGATACAATGAGCAGTTCTTC. The whole variable domain, remainder taken from reference TRBV2 and TRBJ2-1, is EPEVTQTPSHQVTQMGQEVILRCVPISNHLYFYWYRQILGQKVEFLVSFYNNEISEKSEIFDDQFSVERPDGSNFTLKIRSTKLEDSAMYFCASSYGTSGRYNEQFFGPGTRLTVL.

V gene TRBV7-2 combines with J gene TRBJ1-2; 9 positions agree with TRBD1. J gave up 5 bases and V 5 bases, and 9 bases lay outside the gene matches. The CDR3 length is 15 residues. Germline values: CDR1 SGHTA, CDR2 FQGNSA. This chain's CDR3 is CASSNTGGITYGYTF. The CDR3 DNA is TGTGCCAGCAGCAATACAGGGGGCATCACGTATGGCTACACCTTC.

The genes are TRBV21-1 and TRBJ2-7; the D call in the table, TRBD2, was not verified against the DNA. TRBV21-1 is an annotated pseudogene. This CDR3 region has 17 residues. For the CDR3, the DNA is TGTGCCAGCAGCAAAGTGAGCCGGGAACTTAGCTCCTACGAGCAGTACTTC. This codes for CASSKVSRELSSYEQYF.

V gene TRBV6-1 combines with J gene TRBJ2-6; no definite D call. Germline lookup yields CDR1 MNHNS and CDR2 SASEGT. CDR3 size: 17 residues. Trimming cost V 0 bases and J 2 bases, with 11 bases left between them. In DNA, the CDR3 is TGTGCCAGCAGTGAAGCAGTTACACGGCCTGGGGCCAACGTCCTGACTTTC. Encoded protein: CASSEAVTRPGANVLTF.

The chain joins TRBV19 to TRBJ1-1; D gene uncertain. This CDR3 is built from 15 residues. V gave up 4 bases and J gave up 1 base, with 13 bases separating them. Germline-derived CDR1 and CDR2 are LNHDA and SQIVND (reference sequence). The CDR3 DNA sequence: TGTGCCAGTAGTAACCAGAACAAAGCGAACACTGAAGCTTTCTTT. Its translation is CASSNQNKANTEAFF. Looking up the rest from reference TRBV19 and TRBJ1-1 gives the full variable domain: DGGITQSPKYLFRKEGQNVTLSCEQNLNHDAMYWYRQDPGQGLRLIYYSQIVNDFQKGDIAEGYSVSREKKESFPLTVTSAQKNPTAFYLCASSNQNKANTEAFFGQGTRLTVV.

The chain uses TRBV5-4 and TRBJ1-5, with D perhaps matching TRBD1 (6 bases). This CDR3 is built from 15 residues. The V gene's germline CDR1 is SGHNT and CDR2 YYREEE (reference sequence). V was pared by 4 bases and J by 4 bases, with 15 bases between. The DNA for the CDR3 is TGTGCCAGCAGCGACGGGGGGGGCTTTAATCAGCCCCAGCATTTT. Protein sequence: CASSDGGGFNQPQHF.

The gene calls are TRBV7-2 and TRBJ2-5; 14 positions match TRBD2. The V segment lost 2 bases and the J segment 5 bases; nucleotides outside the gene matches: 7. CDR1 SGHTA and CDR2 FQGNSA come from the germline V gene. CDR3 length: 17 amino acids. CDR3 protein: CASSLSGTSGSRETQYF. The CDR3, as DNA: TGTGCCAGCAGCTTATCCGGGACTAGCGGGAGTCGGGAGACCCAGTACTTC.

J is TRBJ2-5 and V is TRBV29-1; weak D call: TRBD2 (7 bases). The germline V gene encodes CDR1 SQVTM and CDR2 ANQGSEA. The V gene lost 7 bases and the J gene lost 6 bases, with 18 bases spanning the gap. CDR3 length equals 13 residues. The CDR3 bases are TGCAGCGCCGACGGTGCGGGGGCGAAGACCCAGTACTTC. Protein sequence: CSADGAGAKTQYF.

This chain links TRBV5-5 with TRBJ2-3, with D possibly being TRBD1 (5 bases). From germline, CDR1 is SGHKS and CDR2 YYEKEE (reference sequence). V lost 2 bases to trimming and J lost 3 bases, with 10 bases between them. CDR3 length equals 14 residues. The CDR3 DNA follows: TGTGCCAGCAGCTTCTTCACAGGAACAGATACGCAGTATTTT. Its translation is CASSFFTGTDTQYF.

The rearrangement uses TRBV6-6 and TRBJ2-7; perhaps TRBD2 as D (5 bases). V lost 6 bases, J lost 2 bases, and 14 bases lay in between. The germline V gene has CDR1 MNHNY and CDR2 SVGAGI (reference sequence). This CDR3 has 14 residues. CDR3 amino acids: CASSRTGTPYEQYF. The CDR3 DNA reads as TGTGCCAGCAGCCGAACGGGAACCCCCTACGAGCAGTACTTC.

With regard to this clone: This sample also contains other DNA sequences that code for the same CDR3. The rearrangement links TRBV5-4 to TRBJ1-3; D gene unclear. The CDR3 has 14 amino acids. Per the germline V gene, CDR1 is SGHNT and CDR2 is YYREEE (reference sequence). V was shortened by 0 bases and J by 0 bases, with 4 bases between the two germline ends. CDR3 sequence reads: CASSLGSSGNTIYF. Here the CDR3 DNA reads TGTGCCAGCAGCTTGGGCAGCTCTGGAAACACCATATATTTT.

In DNA, the CDR3 is TGTGCCAGCAGCCATCCGGGGGGAGAGACCCAGTACTTC. This gives the protein CASSHPGGETQYF. The chain joins TRBV7-2 to TRBJ2-5; 7 nucleotides agree with TRBD2. CDR3 size: 13 residues. Germline values: CDR1 SGHTA, CDR2 FQGNSA. Trimming took 5 bases from V and 4 from J; bases not matched to a gene: 4.

This clone was seen once. Written as DNA, the CDR3 is TGTGCCAGCAGCAAAGGGCTAGGCACAGATACGCAGTATTTT. Its translation is CASSKGLGTDTQYF. This rearrangement joins TRBV7-2 to TRBJ2-3; the D is unclear. The germline CDR1 and CDR2 sequences are SGHTA and FQGNSA. The length of the CDR3 is 14 residues. Trimming pared 5 bases from V and 1 base from J, leaving 10 bases between.

This chain joins TRBV28 and TRBJ1-2; D remains ambiguous. The CDR3 has 15 amino acids. Between the trimmed V and J ends, which lost 8 bases and 6 bases, there was a span of 22 bases. Germline-derived CDR1 and CDR2 are MDHEN and SYDVKM. The CDR3 bases are TGTGCCAGCTCGTCCCCCGGGTCTCCGGGCAATGGCTACACCTTC. Amino acids: CASSSPGSPGNGYTF.

This chain connects TRBV6-5 to TRBJ1-6, with TRBD1 as a possible D gene (6 bases). Trimming removed 4 bases from V and 7 bases from J, with 14 bases in between. The CDR3 spans 15 residues. The germline gives CDR1 MNHEY, CDR2 SVGAGI. CDR3 nucleotides: TGTGCCAGCAGTTTAGGCAGGGGCTTGAATTCACCCCTCCACTTT. It encodes CASSLGRGLNSPLHF.

The rearrangement joins TRBV6-5 to TRBJ2-7; D is uncertain. The length of the CDR3 is 15 residues. Trimming left V 3 bases short and J 6 bases short, with 18 bases between. CDR1 and CDR2 from the germline V gene are MNHEY and SVGAGI. This CDR3 reads CASSYGPAGPFEQYF. CDR3 sequence (DNA): TGTGCCAGCAGTTATGGGCCGGCAGGCCCGTTCGAGCAGTACTTC.

Concerning this clone itself: Other DNA sequences from this sample encode an identical CDR3 as well. The chain recombines TRBV7-9 with TRBJ2-2; no reliable D call. The CDR3 length is 12 residues. Trimming took 5 bases from V and 6 from J, leaving 7 bases between them. CDR1 and CDR2 from the germline V gene are SEHNR and FQNEAQ (reference sequence). CDR3 loop: CASSPSSGELFF. The CDR3 DNA is TGTGCCAGCAGCCCGAGCTCCGGGGAGCTGTTTTTT.

This chain joins TRBV15 and TRBJ2-7; D is tentatively TRBD1 or TRBD2 (7 bases each). V was trimmed by 5 bases and J by 7 bases, leaving 30 bases between them. CDR1 is LNHNV, CDR2 YYDKDF, per germline (reference sequence). The CDR3 length is 18 residues. CDR3 amino acids: CATSPRRTPGGGLREQYF. CDR3 sequence (DNA): TGTGCCACCAGCCCCCGACGTACCCCAGGGGGGGGGCTTAGGGAGCAGTACTTC.

The V and J genes are TRBV4-3 and TRBJ1-2; 8 nucleotides match TRBD1. CDR3 length: 15 residues. After removal of 3 bases from V and 10 bases from J, the junction contained 13 bases not matched to a gene. Germline V gene data show CDR1 as LGHNA and CDR2 as YSLEER. Written as DNA, the CDR3 is TGCGCCAGCAGCCAGGGGCTGGACAGGGTGGGTGACTACACCTTC. This codes for CASSQGLDRVGDYTF.

This clone was observed once. The V call is TRBV10-2, the J call TRBJ2-7, with a weak D call TRBD1 (5 bases). Trimming cost V 3 bases and J 0 bases, with 9 bases left between them. In germline, CDR1 is WSHSY, CDR2 SAAADI. CDR3 length: 14 amino acids. CDR3 loop: CASSDDRYSYEQYF. The CDR3 DNA sequence: TGCGCCAGCAGTGATGACAGATACTCCTACGAGCAGTACTTC.

This chain uses TRBV18 with TRBJ2-1; 8 bases map to TRBD2. The germline V gene has CDR1 KGHSH and CDR2 LQKENI. V gave up 4 bases and J gave up 0 bases; unmatched junction bases: 5. The CDR3 consists of 16 residues. Here the CDR3 reads CASSLPGLGSYNEQFF. The CDR3 DNA sequence: TGTGCCAGCTCACTACCGGGACTAGGCTCCTACAATGAGCAGTTCTTC.

The chain couples TRBV19 to TRBJ1-5; 9 nucleotides agree with TRBD1. V was clipped by 5 bases and J by 6 bases; unmatched bases: 11. Germline-derived CDR1 and CDR2 are LNHDA and SQIVND (reference sequence). The CDR3 is 16 residues long. Here the CDR3 reads CASSHGHLTGGQPQHF. CDR3 coding DNA: TGTGCCAGTAGTCACGGCCACTTGACAGGGGGTCAGCCCCAGCATTTT.

The genes are TRBV25-1 and TRBJ1-2; D gene unclear. Germline V gene sequence: CDR1 MGHDK, CDR2 SYGVNS. This CDR3 has 15 amino acids. The V and J ends lost 4 bases and 5 bases respectively, with 17 bases between them. The CDR3 bases are TGTGCCAGCAGTGCCTCCGGAGGGCGCCGTTATGGCTACACCTTC. Amino acid sequence: CASSASGGRRYGYTF.